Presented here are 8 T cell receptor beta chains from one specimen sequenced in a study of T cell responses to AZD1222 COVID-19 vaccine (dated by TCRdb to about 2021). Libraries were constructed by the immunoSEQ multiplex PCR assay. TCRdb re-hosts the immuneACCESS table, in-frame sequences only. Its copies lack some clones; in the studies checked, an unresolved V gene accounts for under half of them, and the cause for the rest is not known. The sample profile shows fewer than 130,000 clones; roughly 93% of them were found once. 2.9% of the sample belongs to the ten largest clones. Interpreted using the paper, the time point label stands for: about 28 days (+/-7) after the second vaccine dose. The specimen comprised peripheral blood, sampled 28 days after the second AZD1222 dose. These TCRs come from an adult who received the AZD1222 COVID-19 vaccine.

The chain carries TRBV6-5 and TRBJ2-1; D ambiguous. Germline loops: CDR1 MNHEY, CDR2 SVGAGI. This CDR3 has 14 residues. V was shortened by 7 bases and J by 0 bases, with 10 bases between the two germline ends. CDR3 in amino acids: CASIWGSSYNEQFF. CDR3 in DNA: TGTGCCAGCATTTGGGGAAGCTCCTACAATGAGCAGTTCTTC.

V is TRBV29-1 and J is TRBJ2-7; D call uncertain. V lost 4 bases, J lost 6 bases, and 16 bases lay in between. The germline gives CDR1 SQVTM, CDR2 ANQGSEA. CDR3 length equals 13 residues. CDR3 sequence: CSVVGIYVGEQYF. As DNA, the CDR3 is TGCAGCGTTGTAGGTATTTACGTGGGCGAGCAGTACTTC.

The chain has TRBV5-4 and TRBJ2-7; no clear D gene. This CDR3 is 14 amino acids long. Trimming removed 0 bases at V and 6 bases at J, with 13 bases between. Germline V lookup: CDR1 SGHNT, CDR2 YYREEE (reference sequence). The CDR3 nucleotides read TGTGCCAGCAGCTTGGCCGCTGGATTCGGCGAGCAGTACTTC. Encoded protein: CASSLAAGFGEQYF.

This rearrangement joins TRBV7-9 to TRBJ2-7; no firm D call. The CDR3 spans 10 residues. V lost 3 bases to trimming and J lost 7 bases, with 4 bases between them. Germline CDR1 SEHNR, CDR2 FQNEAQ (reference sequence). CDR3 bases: TGTGCCAGCAGCTTGGGGGAGCAGTACTTC. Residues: CASSLGEQYF.

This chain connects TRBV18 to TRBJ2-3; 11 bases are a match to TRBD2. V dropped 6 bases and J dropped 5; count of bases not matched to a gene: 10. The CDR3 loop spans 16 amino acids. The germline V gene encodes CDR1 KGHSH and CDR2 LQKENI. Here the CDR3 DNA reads TGTGCCAGCTCTTCTACTAGCGGGGGAGTAGGAGATACGCAGTATTTT. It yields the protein CASSSTSGGVGDTQYF.

The CDR3 DNA follows: TGCGCCAATGGCGGGGGAAGTAATTCACCCCTCCACTTT. It encodes CANGGGSNSPLHF. The rearrangement links TRBV10-1 to TRBJ1-6, with D perhaps matching TRBD1 (5 bases). The CDR3 consists of 13 residues. CDR1 and CDR2 from the germline V gene are WNHNN and SYGVQD (reference sequence). Trimming removed 10 bases from V and 6 bases from J, with 13 bases in between.

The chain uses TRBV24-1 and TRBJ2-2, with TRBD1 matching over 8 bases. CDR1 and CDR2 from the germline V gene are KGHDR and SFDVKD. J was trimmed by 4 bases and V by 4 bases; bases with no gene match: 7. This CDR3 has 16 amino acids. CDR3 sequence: CATSDTGGLGTGELFF. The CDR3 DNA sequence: TGTGCCACCAGTGACACAGGGGGTTTGGGCACCGGGGAGCTGTTTTTT.

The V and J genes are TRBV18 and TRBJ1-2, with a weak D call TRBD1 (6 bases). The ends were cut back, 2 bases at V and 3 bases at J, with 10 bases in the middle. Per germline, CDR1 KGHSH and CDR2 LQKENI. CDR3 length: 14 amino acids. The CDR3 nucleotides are TGTGCCAGCTCACCATCGGGGGGCGACTATGGCTACACCTTC. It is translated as CASSPSGGDYGYTF.